Listed below are T cell receptor beta chains from one sample, sequenced in a study of blood T cell repertoires in COVID-19. Repertoires were generated with immunoSEQ multiplex PCR, while TCRdb's copy carries only in-frame clones and drops some. The sample contains approximately 150,000 clones, around 84% of which appear only once. Sequenced input: peripheral blood. The receptors derive from a woman aged 60 to 75 with acute or convalescent COVID-19. Both conserved end residues are part of each CDR3. The D gene is left open where the match is weak. Clone sizes are given selectively: once, few, many, or a class where the clone is expanded.

D: .
V: TRBV28
J: TRBJ1-2
size: .
CDR3: CASSLTGGYTF
DNA: TGTGCCAGCAGTCTAACGGGGGGCTACACCTTC

D: TRBD2
V: TRBV14
J: TRBJ2-2
size: .
CDR3: CASSRRGTSGVVGELFF
DNA: TGTGCCAGCAGCCGACGAGGGACTAGCGGGGTGGTCGGGGAGCTGTTTTTT

D: TRBD1
V: TRBV28
J: TRBJ1-6
size: .
CDR3: CASRPTGVNSPLHF
DNA: TGTGCCAGCAGGCCTACAGGGGTCAATTCACCCCTCCACTTT

D: .
V: TRBV5-1
J: TRBJ2-3
size: once
CDR3: CASSLVPSGTDTQYF
DNA: TGCGCCAGCAGCTTAGTCCCTAGCGGCACAGATACGCAGTATTTT

D: .
V: TRBV19
J: TRBJ1-2
size: .
CDR3: CASSILSGTTRNYGYTF
DNA: TGTGCCAGTAGTATCCTTAGCGGGACAACAAGGAACTATGGCTACACCTTC

D: TRBD2
V: TRBV11-3
J: TRBJ2-2
size: .
CDR3: CASSLASGGTNTGELFF
DNA: TGTGCCAGCAGCTTGGCTAGCGGGGGAACAAACACCGGGGAGCTGTTTTTT

D: TRBD2
V: TRBV6-5
J: TRBJ2-3
size: .
CDR3: CASSPGGWDAQYF
DNA: TGTGCCAGCAGTCCGGGGGGGTGGGATGCGCAGTATTTT

D: TRBD2
V: TRBV5-6
J: TRBJ2-5
size: .
CDR3: CASSTPLQGLGGETQYF
DNA: TGTGCCAGCAGCACCCCCCTCCAGGGACTAGGTGGGGAGACCCAGTACTTC

D: .
V: TRBV5-4
J: TRBJ1-1
size: few
CDR3: CASSSPTETEAFF
DNA: TGTGCCAGCAGCTCCCCGACAGAGACCGAAGCTTTCTTT

D: TRBD2
V: TRBV9
J: TRBJ2-3
size: .
CDR3: CASSQTGGGSLDTQYF
DNA: TGTGCCAGCAGCCAGACGGGCGGGGGGTCCTTAGATACGCAGTATTTT

D: .
V: TRBV2
J: TRBJ1-1
size: .
CDR3: CASSIDSEAFF
DNA: TGTGCCAGCAGCATTGACAGTGAAGCTTTCTTT

D: TRBD1
V: TRBV28
J: TRBJ1-2
size: .
CDR3: CASSLGGQGLRYTF
DNA: TGTGCCAGCAGTTTAGGGGGACAGGGATTGAGATACACCTTC

D: .
V: TRBV6-2/TRBV6-3
J: TRBJ2-3
size: .
CDR3: CASSYSRKDTQYF
DNA: TGTGCCAGCAGTTACTCGAGGAAAGATACGCAGTATTTT

D: TRBD1
V: TRBV6-6
J: TRBJ1-1
size: .
CDR3: CASSPGGTVFGRAFF
DNA: TGTGCCAGCAGCCCGGGCGGGACAGTCTTCGGACGGGCTTTCTTT

D: TRBD2
V: TRBV7-9
J: TRBJ2-7
size: large
CDR3: CASSYFSSGTSFYEQYF
DNA: TGTGCCAGCAGCTATTTCTCCTCCGGGACTAGCTTCTACGAGCAGTACTTC

D: .
V: TRBV9
J: TRBJ2-1
size: .
CDR3: CASSVDSEQFF
DNA: TGTGCCAGCAGCGTAGATAGCGAGCAGTTCTTC

D: .
V: TRBV18
J: TRBJ2-5
size: .
CDR3: CASSPLKPEWSGVLETQYF
DNA: TGTGCCAGCTCACCACTCAAACCGGAGTGGTCGGGTGTCTTAGAGACCCAGTACTTC

D: .
V: TRBV11-3
J: TRBJ1-1
size: .
CDR3: CASSLEAVNTEAFF
DNA: TGTGCCAGCAGCTTAGAGGCAGTTAACACTGAAGCTTTCTTT

D: .
V: TRBV13
J: TRBJ2-5
size: .
CDR3: CASSLVLAETQYF
DNA: TGTGCCAGCAGCTTAGTTCTAGCGGAGACCCAGTACTTC

D: .
V: TRBV6-1
J: TRBJ1-1
size: .
CDR3: CASSAAGGSTEAFF
DNA: TGTGCCAGCAGTGCAGCTGGGGGGAGCACTGAAGCTTTCTTT

D: TRBD1
V: TRBV5-1
J: TRBJ1-2
size: .
CDR3: CASSLGQGDYGYTF
DNA: TGCGCCAGCAGCTTGGGGCAGGGGGACTATGGCTACACCTTC

D: .
V: TRBV27
J: TRBJ1-6
size: .
CDR3: CASSWEGGADNSPLHF
DNA: TGTGCCAGCAGTTGGGAGGGCGGGGCCGATAATTCACCCCTCCACTTT

D: .
V: TRBV19
J: TRBJ1-6
size: .
CDR3: CASPLETLYNSPLHF
DNA: TGTGCCAGTCCTCTCGAGACACTCTATAATTCACCCCTCCACTTT

D: TRBD2
V: TRBV4-2
J: TRBJ2-7
size: .
CDR3: CASSPGGVRTQYF
DNA: TGTGCCAGCAGCCCCGGGGGGGTTCGTACGCAGTACTTC